Sequencing of this T cell receptor beta chain was carried out in a study of shared clonotypes between healthy human individuals. The CDR3 is 14 amino acids. V was shortened by 4 bases and J by 8 bases, with 17 bases between the two germline ends. The V gene's germline CDR1 is MNHEY and CDR2 SVGAGI. General observations from the study: Clonotypes not shared had lower generation probabilities than those common to all four donors.

This clone was observed at least ten times. Its specificity is not known. CD45RA-negative memory and CD45RA+ naive subsets were split from the CD4+ cells. Profiling relied on immunoSEQ multiplex PCR, and the TCRdb table lists in-frame clones only, not all of them. The table shows approximately 1,000,000 clones, with approximately 78% occurring only once. What was sequenced was memory CD4+ T cells from PBMCs. The sample's subset: CD45RA-negative fraction. This TCR was sampled from a man aged 18 to 29 in good health. Some clones in this sample may be carry-over from other donors' samples. The genes are TRBV6-5 and TRBJ1-2; D not resolved. The CDR3 spells CASSLALPTKGYTF. The DNA of the CDR3 is TGTGCCAGCAGTTTGGCACTCCCCACAAAAGGCTACACCTTC.